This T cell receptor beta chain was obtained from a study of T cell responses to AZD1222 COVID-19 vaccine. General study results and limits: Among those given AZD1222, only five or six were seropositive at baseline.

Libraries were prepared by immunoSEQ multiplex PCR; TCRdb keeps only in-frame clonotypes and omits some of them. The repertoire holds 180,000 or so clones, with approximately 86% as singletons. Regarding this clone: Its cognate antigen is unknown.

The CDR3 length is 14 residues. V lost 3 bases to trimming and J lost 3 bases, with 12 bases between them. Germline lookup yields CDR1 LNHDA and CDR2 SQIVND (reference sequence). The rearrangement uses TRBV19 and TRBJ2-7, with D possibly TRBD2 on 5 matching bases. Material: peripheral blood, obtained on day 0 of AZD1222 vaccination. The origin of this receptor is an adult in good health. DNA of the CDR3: TGTGCCAGTAGTATCCAAGACGGGAACTACGAGCAGTACTTC. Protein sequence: CASSIQDGNYEQYF.